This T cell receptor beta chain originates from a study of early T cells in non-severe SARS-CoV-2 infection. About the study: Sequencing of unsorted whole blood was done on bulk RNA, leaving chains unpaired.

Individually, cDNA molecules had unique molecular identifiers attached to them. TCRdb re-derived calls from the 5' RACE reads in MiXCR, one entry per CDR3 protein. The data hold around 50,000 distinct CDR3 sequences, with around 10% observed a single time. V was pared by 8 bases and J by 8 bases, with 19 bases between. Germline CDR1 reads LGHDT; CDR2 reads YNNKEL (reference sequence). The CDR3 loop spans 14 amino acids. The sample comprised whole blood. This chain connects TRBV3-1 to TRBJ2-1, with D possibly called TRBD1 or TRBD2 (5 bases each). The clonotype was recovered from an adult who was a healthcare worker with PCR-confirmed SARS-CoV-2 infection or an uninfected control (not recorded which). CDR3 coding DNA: TGTGCCAGCGGTCCGGGACCAGCGAGCGATGAGCAGTTCTTC. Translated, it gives CASGPGPASDEQFF.